This TCR beta chain came from a study of response to subunit inactivated influenza vaccine. There are a few counts of this clonotype. Each CDR3 protein gets one entry after TCRdb re-called the RT-PCR reads with MiXCR. The sample carries 650,000 or so distinct CDR3 sequences, less than 15% recorded once. The sequenced sample was PBMCs from blood, obtained less than 15 days before vaccination. This clonotype was sampled from a man in his fifties or sixties who received an inactivated influenza vaccine.

Here the CDR3 reads CASSSFRAPVGGTQYF. The DNA for the CDR3 is TGTGCCAGCAGCTCCTTTAGGGCGCCAGTGGGAGGGACCCAGTACTTC. This chain links TRBV7-8 with TRBJ2-5; tentatively, D is TRBD2 (6 bases). Germline assignment: CDR1 SGHVS and CDR2 FQNEAQ. The CDR3 length is 16 residues. Trimming left V 4 bases short and J 7 bases short, with 22 bases between.